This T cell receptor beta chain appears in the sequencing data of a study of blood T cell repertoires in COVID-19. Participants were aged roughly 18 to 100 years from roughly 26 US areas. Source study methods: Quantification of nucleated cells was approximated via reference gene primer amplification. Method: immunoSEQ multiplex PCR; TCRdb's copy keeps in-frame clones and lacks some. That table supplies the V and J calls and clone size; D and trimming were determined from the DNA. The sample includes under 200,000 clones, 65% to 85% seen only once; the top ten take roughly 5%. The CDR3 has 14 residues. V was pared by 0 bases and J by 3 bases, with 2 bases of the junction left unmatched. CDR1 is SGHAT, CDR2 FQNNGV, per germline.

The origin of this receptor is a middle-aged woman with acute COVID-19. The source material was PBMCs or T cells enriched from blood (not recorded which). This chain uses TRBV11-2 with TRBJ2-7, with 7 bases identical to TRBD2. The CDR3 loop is CASSLESGNYEQYV. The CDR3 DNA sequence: TGTGCCAGCAGCTTAGAAAGCGGGAACTACGAGCAGTACGTC.